A selection of T cell receptor beta chains follows, all from one sample in a study of T cells in Graves' hyperthyroidism and ophthalmopathy. TCRdb independently ran MiXCR on the multiplex PCR reads; one entry per CDR3 protein. The data contain over 200,000 distinct CDR3 sequences, under 20% of them seen just once; the ten biggest clones take up under 65%. Sequencing was carried out using blood. The receptors were gathered from a man in his fifties with Graves' hyperthyroidism. The CDR3 runs from the conserved cysteine through the conserved F or W. A D gene is named only where the DNA matches it firmly. Size tells how often a clone was seen (once, few, many) or the class of an expanded clone, and some rows leave it out.

CDR3	length	J	V	size	D
CASSFRDRGETQYF	14	TRBJ2-5	TRBV12-3/TRBV12-4	-	TRBD1
CASSPGGRAHRRGNTGELFF	20	TRBJ2-2	TRBV7-2	-	TRBD2
CASSQDRWASPHEQYF	16	TRBJ2-7	TRBV4-1	many	-
CASSPDQQETQYF	13	TRBJ2-5	TRBV12-3/TRBV12-4	-	-
CASSDRGRVRETQYF	15	TRBJ2-5	TRBV2	many	-
CASNPGGYGKLFF	13	TRBJ1-4	TRBV12-3/TRBV12-4	few	-
CASSTPGLAETQYF	14	TRBJ2-5	TRBV3-1	-	TRBD2
CASSSGPHEQYF	12	TRBJ2-7	TRBV6-1	-	-
CASSGDTGAYGYTF	14	TRBJ1-2	TRBV25-1	-	TRBD1
CASGQGNSGRNEQFF	15	TRBJ2-1	TRBV2	many	-
CAWSVSPAGVRGTGELFF	18	TRBJ2-2	TRBV30	few	TRBD2
CASVLSGGYEQYF	13	TRBJ2-7	TRBV12-5	few	-
CASSVGGTSGDEQFF	15	TRBJ2-1	TRBV9	-	TRBD2
CAISVRDNEQFF	12	TRBJ2-1	TRBV10-3	many	-
CASSLAAAGEVNGELFF	17	TRBJ2-2	TRBV5-1	few	TRBD2
CASSLELAGDLGELFF	16	TRBJ2-2	TRBV5-6	-	TRBD2
CASSLDPRMNQPQHF	15	TRBJ1-5	TRBV9	-	-
CASSANWGDTQYF	13	TRBJ2-3	TRBV9	few	-
CATSRTGVYEQYF	13	TRBJ2-7	TRBV24-1	many	TRBD1
CASSVGGGAPYEQYF	15	TRBJ2-7	TRBV9	-	-
CASSPLAGLNNEQFF	15	TRBJ2-1	TRBV19	few	TRBD2
CAWALGGQETQYF	13	TRBJ2-5	TRBV30	-	-
CSAPRQGTPDTQYF	14	TRBJ2-3	TRBV20-1	-	TRBD1
CASSLTEIDLAKNIQYF	17	TRBJ2-4	TRBV16	-	-
CASSLGPSGSGDTQYF	16	TRBJ2-3	TRBV12-3/TRBV12-4	-	TRBD2
CASSLMGLDSGNTIYF	16	TRBJ1-3	TRBV5-1	-	-
CAWSPSGNTEAFF	13	TRBJ1-1	TRBV30	many	-
CASSPGLAGGVGEQFF	16	TRBJ2-1	TRBV10-1	-	TRBD2
CASSSLSPDRVVTEAFF	17	TRBJ1-1	TRBV6-1	-	TRBD1
CASERTVYQPQHF	13	TRBJ1-5	TRBV28	few	-
CSVAAGGFRTDTQYF	15	TRBJ2-3	TRBV29-1	-	-
CASRPREGYEQYF	13	TRBJ2-7	TRBV14	many	-
CASSSGLADYNEQFF	15	TRBJ2-1	TRBV7-2	many	TRBD2
CASGRTAYNEQFF	13	TRBJ2-1	TRBV7-9	many	-
CASSSGQGIFTEAFF	15	TRBJ1-1	TRBV7-9	many	TRBD1
CASSGKTAMNTEAFF	15	TRBJ1-1	TRBV2	many	-
CASRGLNEQFF	11	TRBJ2-1	TRBV25-1	few	-
CASSLYTDSPLHF	13	TRBJ1-6	TRBV11-2	-	-
CSARDSALATYNEQFF	16	TRBJ2-1	TRBV20-1	many	-
CAWSVPPGLYEQYF	14	TRBJ2-7	TRBV30	many	-
CASSSTDNLEQFF	13	TRBJ2-1	TRBV11-3	many	-
CASRSGSRVDEQFF	14	TRBJ2-1	TRBV28	-	-
CASGRGDTEAFF	12	TRBJ1-1	TRBV4-1	-	-
CASSARRTTTDTQYF	15	TRBJ2-3	TRBV28	-	-
CASSLAFRQETQYF	14	TRBJ2-5	TRBV7-2	many	-
CASSVWVDVEAFF	13	TRBJ1-1	TRBV2	-	-
CASSLYGVQETQYF	14	TRBJ2-5	TRBV12-3/TRBV12-4	few	-
CASRDRGFDEQFF	13	TRBJ2-1	TRBV6-1	many	TRBD1
CASSQDLPRGSEQYF	15	TRBJ2-7	TRBV4-3	few	-
CASSSLGQGNYGYTF	15	TRBJ1-2	TRBV6-1	many	TRBD1
CASSLESGKSYEQYF	15	TRBJ2-7	TRBV11-3	few	-
CASSSTGRTEAFF	13	TRBJ1-1	TRBV12-3/TRBV12-4	many	TRBD1
CASSFTVDTEAFF	13	TRBJ1-1	TRBV7-9	-	-
CASNRDRGNNEQFF	14	TRBJ2-1	TRBV5-1	many	TRBD1
CASSPDQGAEEQYF	14	TRBJ2-7	TRBV18	-	TRBD1
CASSRSTSGGTGELFF	16	TRBJ2-2	TRBV28	many	TRBD2
CASSQGQGYGYTF	13	TRBJ1-2	TRBV14	-	-
CASSSPGLAGVSNEQFF	17	TRBJ2-1	TRBV12-3/TRBV12-4	many	TRBD2
CASGPPRKVGTDTQYF	16	TRBJ2-3	TRBV12-5	many	-